Shown below are 19 T cell receptor beta chains from a single sample sequenced in a study of neurological immune-mediated disorders. TCRdb re-analysed the 5' RACE reads in MiXCR, keeping a single row per CDR3 protein. The sample includes 30,000 to 35,000 distinct CDR3 sequences, around 4% of them seen just once. Material for sequencing was CD4+ T cells from blood. The source is a woman aged 40-49 years in good health.

In this sample, this clonotype turned up many times. The chain carries TRBV10-3 and TRBJ2-3; D remains unclear. V dropped 5 bases and J dropped 1 base, with 4 bases sitting between them. Germline loops: CDR1 ENHRY, CDR2 SYGVKD. This CDR3 region has 12 residues. The CDR3 protein is CAISTGTDTQYF. The CDR3 DNA follows: TGTGCCATCAGTACCGGCACAGATACGCAGTATTTT.

This clonotype was picked up many times. The rearrangement uses TRBV10-3 and TRBJ2-1; tentatively, D is TRBD1 (6 bases). Germline V gene data show CDR1 as ENHRY and CDR2 as SYGVKD. Trimming took off 4 bases at V and 4 bases at J, with 14 bases between the two ends. The CDR3 loop spans 15 amino acids. This CDR3 is CAISGIGQKYNEQFF. For the CDR3, the DNA is TGTGCCATCAGTGGCATTGGACAGAAATACAATGAGCAGTTCTTC.

This clonotype was picked up many times. The DNA for the CDR3 is TGCAGTGCTAGGGTCGGGACAGGGCCACCTAATGAGCAGTTCTTC. Translating gives CSARVGTGPPNEQFF. This sequence joins TRBV20-1 and TRBJ2-1, with 9 bases lining up with TRBD1. Germline-derived CDR1 and CDR2 are DFQATT and SNEGSKA (reference sequence). The CDR3 has 15 residues. Losses at the gene ends were 3 bases for V and 7 bases for J; bases not matched to a gene: 10.

This clonotype was recorded many times. This chain uses TRBV7-9 with TRBJ2-7; D is possibly TRBD1 (7 bases). V was pared by 8 bases and J by 7 bases, with 21 bases between. Looked up from germline, CDR1 is SEHNR and CDR2 is FQNEAQ (reference sequence). CDR3 length: 14 amino acids. The CDR3 nucleotides are TGTGCCAGCGGTCCCAGGGGGGCGGAAGGAGAGCAGTACTTC. It codes for CASGPRGAEGEQYF.

This clonotype was observed at least ten times. This chain links TRBV3-1 with TRBJ2-7; D gene unclear. Germline V gene data show CDR1 as LGHDT and CDR2 as YNNKEL (reference sequence). CDR3 length equals 14 residues. The V end was cut by 4 bases, the J end by 1 base, with 11 bases between. The CDR3 here is CASSRIQRSYEQYF. The CDR3 bases are TGTGCCAGCAGCCGGATACAGCGATCCTACGAGCAGTACTTC.

Only a few counts were recorded for this clonotype. The V call is TRBV7-9, the J call TRBJ2-2; TRBD2 matches 9 bases. The V gene end was trimmed by 3 bases and the J gene end by 2 bases; junction bases not matched to a gene: 1. CDR3 length: 15 amino acids. The V gene's germline CDR1 is SEHNR and CDR2 FQNEAQ (reference sequence). DNA for the CDR3: TGTGCCAGCAGCTTGGGACTAGCAAACACCGGGGAGCTGTTTTTT. This gives the protein CASSLGLANTGELFF.

This clonotype was counted many times. The V gene is TRBV29-1, the J gene TRBJ2-2; 8 bases are shared with TRBD1. This CDR3 contains 13 residues. The germline gives CDR1 SQVTM, CDR2 ANQGSEA. V dropped 7 bases and J dropped 3; count of bases not matched to a gene: 4. For the CDR3, the DNA is TGCAGCGCAAACAGGGGGTACACCGGGGAGCTGTTTTTT. This codes for CSANRGYTGELFF.

This clonotype was observed many times. The chain recombines TRBV5-1 with TRBJ2-1, with D perhaps being TRBD1 or TRBD2 (6 bases each). Germline V gene sequence: CDR1 SGHRS, CDR2 YFSETQ. Deletions cut 4 bases from V and 5 bases from J, with 19 bases between. The CDR3 is 16 residues long. The CDR3 loop reads CASSLGPGALNNEQFF. In DNA form, the CDR3 reads TGCGCCAGCAGCCTCGGGCCGGGGGCGTTAAACAATGAGCAGTTCTTC.

This clonotype came up many times. The chain employs TRBV20-1 and TRBJ1-1; possible D gene TRBD1, 6 bases. Germline CDR1 is DFQATT and CDR2 is SNEGSKA (reference sequence). The V end lost 1 base, the J end lost 1 base, and 10 bases lay between the germline ends. This CDR3 has 14 residues. The CDR3 DNA sequence: TGCAGTGCTAGAGTCACAGGGTCGAACACTGAAGCTTTCTTT. Residues: CSARVTGSNTEAFF.

This clonotype was counted many times. This chain links TRBV2 with TRBJ2-7; TRBD1 is a possible D gene (5 bases). Trimming took off 6 bases at V and 7 bases at J, with 16 bases between the two ends. The CDR3 extends over 13 amino acids. CDR1 is SNHLY, CDR2 FYNNEI, per germline. CDR3 amino acids: CASRGGAQGEQYF. The CDR3 DNA is TGTGCCAGCAGAGGTGGTGCGCAGGGTGAGCAGTACTTC.

This clonotype was seen repeatedly, ten times or more. V usage is TRBV5-1 and J usage is TRBJ2-3; D possibly corresponds to TRBD2 (6 bases). The CDR3 consists of 14 residues. The V and J ends lost 2 bases and 0 bases respectively, with 7 bases between them. Germline CDR1 SGHRS, CDR2 YFSETQ. CDR3 in DNA: TGCGCCAGCAGCTTTCGGGGGAGCACAGATACGCAGTATTTT. Translating gives CASSFRGSTDTQYF.

This clonotype was observed a few times. A much larger clonotype is one base distant, so this may be a read error. V usage is TRBV20-1 and J usage is TRBJ2-5, with 9 bases aligning to TRBD1. The CDR3 loop spans 12 amino acids. V shed 7 bases and J 5 bases; nucleotides not matched to a gene: 5. Germline CDR1 and CDR2: DFQATT and SNEGSKA (reference sequence). CDR3 bases: TGCAGTGTGAGACAGGGGGACGAGACCCAGTACTTC. This encodes CSVRQGDETQYF.

In this sample, this clonotype turned up many times. The DNA for the CDR3 is TGTGCCAGCAGCCAAGCCAGGGGCGGACTAGCGGGAGCTGGCGAGCAGTACTTC. Its protein product is CASSQARGGLAGAGEQYF. The V and J genes are TRBV3-1 and TRBJ2-7; 13 bases are shared with TRBD2. CDR1 and CDR2 (germline): LGHDT, YNNKEL (reference sequence). The CDR3 is made up of 18 amino acids. Losses at the gene ends were 1 base for V and 6 bases for J; bases not matched to a gene: 12.

Ten or more counts support this clonotype. The V and J genes are TRBV5-1 and TRBJ1-1, with TRBD1 as a possible D gene (5 bases). Germline CDR1 is SGHRS and CDR2 is YFSETQ. The CDR3 has 11 residues. V lost 6 bases and J lost 4, with 7 bases in between. The CDR3 bases are TGCGCCAGCACAGGGAGCACTGAAGCTTTCTTT. Translation gives CASTGSTEAFF. The variable domain in full, completed from reference TRBV5-1 and TRBJ1-1, reads KAGVTQTPRYLIKTRGQQVTLSCSPISGHRSVSWYQQTPGQGLQFLFEYFSETQRNKGNFPGRFSGRQFSNSRSEMNVSTLELGDSALYLCASTGSTEAFFGQGTRLTVV.

This clonotype was counted many times. The chain couples TRBV5-1 to TRBJ1-2, with 9 bases fitting TRBD1. J was trimmed by 3 bases and V by 3 bases; bases with no gene match: 3. CDR3 length: 14 residues. Germline-derived CDR1 and CDR2 are SGHRS and YFSETQ. CDR3 loop: CASSWTGADYGYTF. In DNA, the CDR3 is TGCGCCAGCAGCTGGACAGGGGCGGACTATGGCTACACCTTC.

Ten or more counts support this clonotype. The rearrangement uses TRBV5-1 and TRBJ2-3; D uncertain. Between the trimmed V and J ends, which lost 7 bases and 4 bases, there was a span of 13 bases. This CDR3 region has 13 residues. Germline V lookup: CDR1 SGHRS, CDR2 YFSETQ. The CDR3 region is CASSRQEADTQYF. DNA of the CDR3: TGCGCCAGCTCCCGCCAGGAAGCAGATACGCAGTATTTT.

This clonotype was recorded at least ten times. The chain carries TRBV5-1 and TRBJ2-7; no firm D call. Germline V gives CDR1 SGHRS, CDR2 YFSETQ. The CDR3 has 15 residues. Deletions cut 4 bases from V and 1 base from J, with 15 bases between. CDR3 protein: CASSVIGRASYEQYF. The CDR3 region has the DNA TGCGCCAGCAGCGTCATTGGTAGGGCTTCCTACGAGCAGTACTTC.

This clonotype was detected many times. This chain connects TRBV7-2 to TRBJ2-7; D is possibly TRBD2 (6 bases). Trimming cost V 1 base and J 2 bases, with 15 bases left between them. Germline CDR1 SGHTA, CDR2 FQGNSA. The CDR3 extends over 16 amino acids. In nucleotides, the CDR3 is TGTGCCAGCAGCTTAGTCGGAGGGGCGAACCCCTACGAGCAGTACTTC. The encoded protein is CASSLVGGANPYEQYF.

This clonotype has a count of ten or more. V and J are TRBV3-1 and TRBJ2-5; tentative D call: TRBD2 (6 bases). This CDR3 is 16 amino acids long. CDR1 and CDR2 from the germline V gene are LGHDT and YNNKEL (reference sequence). V lost 4 bases, J lost 4 bases, and 19 bases lay in between. CDR3 bases: TGTGCCAGCAGCCGCTGGGGAGGCGTGGCAGTAGAGACCCAGTACTTC. It translates to CASSRWGGVAVETQYF.